These T cell receptor beta chains were read from a single sample in a study of cytomegalovirus exposure and HLA in healthy donors. TCRdb's copy holds only in-frame clones and misses some; the assay was immunoSEQ multiplex PCR. The sample comprises 90,000 to 130,000 clones, around 82% of which are singletons, and around 3.1% rests with the top ten. Material for sequencing was PBMCs. These receptors were obtained from a woman between 18 and 30 years old in good health and CMV-seronegative. Each CDR3 is given without its conserved first and last residue. The order of the fields is D gene, V gene, J gene, CDR3 protein. D genes are given only for firm matches.

D: TRBD1
V: TRBV5-1
J: TRBJ2-5
CDR3: ASSLGQGGTQY

D: TRBD1
V: TRBV25-1
J: TRBJ1-2
CDR3: ASSPTGGNYGYT

D: TRBD1
V: TRBV5-1
J: TRBJ1-2
CDR3: ASRGGFYYGYT

D: TRBD1
V: TRBV7-8
J: TRBJ2-1
CDR3: ASSSGQGKNEQF

D: TRBD1
V: TRBV18
J: TRBJ1-1
CDR3: ASSPRDRNTEAF

D: NA
V: TRBV5-4
J: TRBJ1-1
CDR3: ASRWGHSNTEAF

D: TRBD2
V: TRBV5-4
J: TRBJ2-1
CDR3: ASSLSSGGPYNEQF

D: NA
V: TRBV6-5
J: TRBJ2-7
CDR3: ASSYRQGHEQY

D: NA
V: TRBV11-3
J: TRBJ2-7
CDR3: ASSREGYEQY

D: NA
V: TRBV5-6
J: TRBJ1-1
CDR3: ASSSSGTEAF

D: NA
V: TRBV9
J: TRBJ2-3
CDR3: ASSAPDSHSTDTQY

D: NA
V: TRBV29-1
J: TRBJ1-4
CDR3: SVEDREGGSEKLF

D: NA
V: TRBV5-6
J: TRBJ2-7
CDR3: ASSWRAGKEQY

D: NA
V: TRBV6-1
J: TRBJ1-4
CDR3: ASSERGWVNEKLF

D: TRBD2
V: TRBV7-9
J: TRBJ2-5
CDR3: ASSTRLAGGPETQY

D: TRBD2
V: TRBV25-1
J: TRBJ2-1
CDR3: ASATGGAGGYNEQF

D: NA
V: TRBV2
J: TRBJ1-5
CDR3: ASSESWAGNQPQH

D: NA
V: TRBV11-2
J: TRBJ1-2
CDR3: ASSLGWPDGYT

D: TRBD1
V: TRBV19
J: TRBJ1-5
CDR3: ASRTTPGQTSNQPQH

D: TRBD1
V: TRBV2
J: TRBJ2-7
CDR3: ASSVFRQGKYEQY

D: NA
V: TRBV19
J: TRBJ1-2
CDR3: ASSVGRYGRLSYGYT

D: TRBD1
V: TRBV6-6
J: TRBJ1-2
CDR3: ASKSRGLGYGYT

D: NA
V: TRBV7-2
J: TRBJ1-4
CDR3: ASSLYWSGEKLF

D: NA
V: TRBV6-6
J: TRBJ1-1
CDR3: ASSSLERTNTEAF

D: NA
V: TRBV30
J: TRBJ1-3
CDR3: AWSVVDYFSGNTIY

D: NA
V: TRBV5-1
J: TRBJ1-1
CDR3: ASSLGRGTEAF

D: NA
V: TRBV2
J: TRBJ1-5
CDR3: ASTEVHSNQPQH

D: NA
V: TRBV29-1
J: TRBJ2-7
CDR3: SVGPEDSYEQY

D: NA
V: TRBV6-1
J: TRBJ1-1
CDR3: ASSYVTEAF

D: TRBD1
V: TRBV28
J: TRBJ1-2
CDR3: ASTQSQGANWHT

D: TRBD1
V: TRBV27
J: TRBJ2-1
CDR3: ASSLRDRSYNEQF

D: NA
V: TRBV4-2
J: TRBJ1-6
CDR3: ASSSNGGAGSSPLH

D: TRBD1
V: TRBV29-1
J: TRBJ1-1
CDR3: SVGQGAHTEAF

D: TRBD1
V: TRBV11-2
J: TRBJ2-5
CDR3: ASSHGTDTQETQY

D: NA
V: TRBV9
J: TRBJ1-2
CDR3: ASSPWGTSGYGYT

D: NA
V: TRBV5-1
J: TRBJ2-7
CDR3: ASSLGGSSYEQY

D: TRBD1
V: TRBV29-1
J: TRBJ1-2
CDR3: SVDTGQGDGYT

D: NA
V: TRBV10-1
J: TRBJ2-2
CDR3: ASSPHGRELF

D: TRBD2
V: TRBV4-1
J: TRBJ2-3
CDR3: ASNRVAGSTDTQY

D: NA
V: TRBV5-1
J: TRBJ1-6
CDR3: ASSLVQTTSPLH

D: TRBD1
V: TRBV5-4
J: TRBJ1-4
CDR3: ASSLGTGEGEKLF

D: TRBD2
V: TRBV13
J: TRBJ2-1
CDR3: ASSSGGGYNEQF

D: NA
V: TRBV2
J: TRBJ2-5
CDR3: ASSRAAGETQY

D: NA
V: TRBV2
J: TRBJ1-2
CDR3: ASIRARDYGYT

D: TRBD2
V: TRBV15
J: TRBJ2-7
CDR3: ATSRERPSGGTYEQY

D: NA
V: TRBV13
J: TRBJ2-2
CDR3: ASSLRGGATGELF